This T cell receptor (beta chain) was captured in a study of blood T cell repertoires in COVID-19. Overall study context: Italy, Spain and the United States were the sources of the convalescent and acute COVID-19 samples. Sample material is recorded as cDNA or gDNA derived from T cells, B-cell-depleted T cells, or PBMCs.

Trimming left V 8 bases short and J 1 base short, with 13 bases between. This CDR3 comprises 13 residues. Germline V gene sequence: CDR1 GTSNPN, CDR2 SVGIG (reference sequence). In the source study's methods: Amplification of reference gene primers provided the estimated nucleated cell counts. The protocol was immunoSEQ multiplex PCR, while the TCRdb copy is restricted to in-frame clones and leaves out a portion. V, J and clone size are those of that table, while D and trimming were read from the DNA. This repertoire shows 240,000 or so clones, about 81% found once; its top ten account for around 12%.

Sequenced sample: peripheral blood. This chain uses TRBV30 with TRBJ2-3; weak D call: TRBD2 (6 bases). The receptor was derived from a woman aged 55 to 70 with active or convalescent COVID-19. The CDR3 loop reads CARDWGGTDTQYF. DNA for the CDR3: TGTGCCCGGGACTGGGGGGGCACAGATACGCAGTATTTT.